Only a few counts were recorded for the clone carrying this TCR beta chain. These data originate in a study of shared clonotypes between healthy human individuals. Some clones are missing from TCRdb's copy, which holds only in-frame ones; the method was immunoSEQ multiplex PCR. The data hold about 330,000 clones, with less than 85% observed a single time. The CDR3 sequence is 15 residues long. V trimming: 2 bases; J trimming: 6 bases; junction bases outside the gene matches: 7. Germline V gives CDR1 LGHNA, CDR2 YSLEER. Source material: memory CD4+ T cells sorted from blood. This sample's subset: CD45RA-negative fraction. The source is a man aged 25 to 45 in good health. This chain connects TRBV4-3 to TRBJ2-7; 10 bases are shared with TRBD1. The CDR3, as DNA: TGCGCCAGCAGCCAAAGGACAGGGGGTGAGAGCGAGCAGTACTTC. It yields the protein CASSQRTGGESEQYF.